This T cell receptor beta chain is drawn from a study of molecular identifiers for immune sequencing clone quantification. This clonotype turned up a few times. Its specificity is unknown. MiXCR was run by TCRdb on the PCR reads, yielding one entry per CDR3 protein. This repertoire shows about 640,000 distinct CDR3 sequences, roughly 21% found once; its top ten account for under 0.95%. Points from the study as a whole: Highly expanded clone sizes could end up underestimated if a barcode were shared by identical TCR molecules.

The sequencing sample was made of naive CD8+ T cells from blood, with Jurkat cell RNA spiked in. Subset described: FACS-sorted CD8+CD4-CCR7+CD45RA+ naive T cells. The clonotype was recovered from a human donor in good health. Some libraries in this study had Jurkat cell RNA spiked in.

The CDR3 loop is CASSGTSGRTSYNEQFF. CDR3 in DNA: TGTGCCAGTAGTGGGACTAGCGGGAGGACCTCCTACAATGAGCAGTTCTTC. J is TRBJ2-1 and V is TRBV19; TRBD2 aligns across 15 bases. Germline assignment: CDR1 LNHDA and CDR2 SQIVND (reference sequence). There are 17 residues in the CDR3. J lost 0 bases, V lost 5 bases, and 2 bases had no gene match.